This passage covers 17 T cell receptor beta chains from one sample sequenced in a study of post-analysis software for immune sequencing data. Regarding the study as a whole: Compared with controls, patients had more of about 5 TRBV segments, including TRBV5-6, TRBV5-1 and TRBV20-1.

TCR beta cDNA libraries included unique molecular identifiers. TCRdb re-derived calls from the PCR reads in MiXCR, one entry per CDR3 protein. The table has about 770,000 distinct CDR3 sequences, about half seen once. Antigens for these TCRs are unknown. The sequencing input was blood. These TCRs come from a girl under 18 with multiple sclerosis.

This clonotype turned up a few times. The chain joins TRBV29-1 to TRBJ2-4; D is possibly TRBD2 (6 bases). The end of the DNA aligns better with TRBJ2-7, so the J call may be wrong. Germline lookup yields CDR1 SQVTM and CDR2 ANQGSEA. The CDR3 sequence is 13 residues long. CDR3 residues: CSVLGREVYEQYF. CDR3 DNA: TGCAGCGTGCTGGGCAGGGAGGTCTACGAGCAGTACTTC.

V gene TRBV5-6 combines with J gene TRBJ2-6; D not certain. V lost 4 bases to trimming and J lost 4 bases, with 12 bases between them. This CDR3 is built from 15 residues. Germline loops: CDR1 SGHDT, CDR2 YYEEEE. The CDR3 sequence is CASSLRQAGANVLTF. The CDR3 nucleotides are TGTGCCAGCAGCCTCCGCCAGGCCGGGGCCAACGTCCTGACTTTC. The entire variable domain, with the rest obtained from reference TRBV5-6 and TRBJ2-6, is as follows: DAGVTQSPTHLIKTRGQQVTLRCSPKSGHDTVSWYQQALGQGPQFIFQYYEEEERQRGNFPDRFSGHQFPNYSSELNVNALLLGDSALYLCASSLRQAGANVLTFGAGSRLTVL.

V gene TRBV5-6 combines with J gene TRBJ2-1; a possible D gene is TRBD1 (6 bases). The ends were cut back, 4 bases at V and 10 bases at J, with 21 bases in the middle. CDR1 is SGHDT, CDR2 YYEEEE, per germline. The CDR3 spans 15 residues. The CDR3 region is CASSKLVYRDDEQFF. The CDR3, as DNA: TGTGCCAGCAGCAAACTCGTTTACAGGGATGACGAGCAGTTCTTC. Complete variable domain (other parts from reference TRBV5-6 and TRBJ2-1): DAGVTQSPTHLIKTRGQQVTLRCSPKSGHDTVSWYQQALGQGPQFIFQYYEEEERQRGNFPDRFSGHQFPNYSSELNVNALLLGDSALYLCASSKLVYRDDEQFFGPGTRLTVL.

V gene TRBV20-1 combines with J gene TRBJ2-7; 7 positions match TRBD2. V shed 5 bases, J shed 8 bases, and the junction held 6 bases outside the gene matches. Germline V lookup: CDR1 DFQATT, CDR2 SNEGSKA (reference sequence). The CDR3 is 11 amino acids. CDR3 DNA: TGCAGTGCTGTCACGGGGGGAAAGCAGTACTTC. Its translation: CSAVTGGKQYF.

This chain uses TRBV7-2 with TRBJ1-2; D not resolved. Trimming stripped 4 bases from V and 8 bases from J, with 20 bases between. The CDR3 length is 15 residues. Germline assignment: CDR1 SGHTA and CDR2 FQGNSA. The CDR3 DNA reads TGTGCCAGCAGCTCAGAAAGGACCGGCCCTGGGGGCTACACCTTC. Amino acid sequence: CASSSERTGPGGYTF.

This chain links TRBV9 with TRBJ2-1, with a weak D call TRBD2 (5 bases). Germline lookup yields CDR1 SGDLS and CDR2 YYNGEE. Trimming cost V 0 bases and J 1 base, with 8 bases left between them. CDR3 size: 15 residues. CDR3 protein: CASSVGGKSYNEQFF. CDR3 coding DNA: TGTGCCAGCAGCGTAGGAGGGAAATCCTACAATGAGCAGTTCTTC.

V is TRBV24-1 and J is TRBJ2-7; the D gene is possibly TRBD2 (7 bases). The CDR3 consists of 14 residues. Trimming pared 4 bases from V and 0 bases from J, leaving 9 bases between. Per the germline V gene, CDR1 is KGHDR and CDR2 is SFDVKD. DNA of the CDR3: TGTGCCACCAGTGAGGCGGGGGCCTCCTACGAGCAGTACTTC. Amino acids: CATSEAGASYEQYF.

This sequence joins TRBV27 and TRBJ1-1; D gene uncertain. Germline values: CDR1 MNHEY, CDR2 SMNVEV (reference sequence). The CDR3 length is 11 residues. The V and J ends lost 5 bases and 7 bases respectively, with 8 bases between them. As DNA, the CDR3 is TGTGCCAGCAGTGGCGGCCTTGAAGCTTTCTTT. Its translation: CASSGGLEAFF.

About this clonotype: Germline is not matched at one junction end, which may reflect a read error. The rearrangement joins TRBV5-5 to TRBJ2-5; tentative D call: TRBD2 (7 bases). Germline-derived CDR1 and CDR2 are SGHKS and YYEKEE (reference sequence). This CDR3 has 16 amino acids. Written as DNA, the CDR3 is TGTGCCAGCAGCTTGGTTGTGGGAGGGACACAAGGGACCCAGTACTTC. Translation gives CASSLVVGGTQGTQYF.

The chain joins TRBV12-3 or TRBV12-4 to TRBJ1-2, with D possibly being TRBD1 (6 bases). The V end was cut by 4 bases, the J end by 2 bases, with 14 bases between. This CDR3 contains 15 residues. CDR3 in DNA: TGTGCCAGCAGTTCAGGACAGATTACCAACTATGGCTACACCTTC. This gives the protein CASSSGQITNYGYTF.

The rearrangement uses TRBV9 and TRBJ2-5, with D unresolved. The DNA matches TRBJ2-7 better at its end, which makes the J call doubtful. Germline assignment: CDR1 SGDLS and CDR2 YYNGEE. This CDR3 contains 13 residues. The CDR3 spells CASSVGTFNEQYF. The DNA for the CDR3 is TGTGCCAGCAGCGTAGGGACCTTCAACGAGCAGTACTTC.

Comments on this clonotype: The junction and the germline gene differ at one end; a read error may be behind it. The DNA of the CDR3 is TGTGCCTGCAGTCTGTTGATTGGGACTGAAGCTTTCTTT. Residues: CACSLLIGTEAFF. This chain links TRBV12-3 or TRBV12-4 with TRBJ1-1; D is ambiguous. CDR3 size: 13 residues.

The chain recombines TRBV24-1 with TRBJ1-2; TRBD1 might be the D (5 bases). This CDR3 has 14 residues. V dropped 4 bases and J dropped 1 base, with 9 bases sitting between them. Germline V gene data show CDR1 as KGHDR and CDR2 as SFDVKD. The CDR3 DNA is TGTGCCACCAGTGACCAGACAGTTAACTATGGCTACACCTTC. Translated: CATSDQTVNYGYTF.

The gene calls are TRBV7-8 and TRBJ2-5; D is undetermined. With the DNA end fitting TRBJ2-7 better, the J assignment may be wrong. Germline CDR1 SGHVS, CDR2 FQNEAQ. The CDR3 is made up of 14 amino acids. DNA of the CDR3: TGTGCCAGCAGCTTACGCCGTGATATGGGCGAGCAGTACTTC. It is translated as CASSLRRDMGEQYF.

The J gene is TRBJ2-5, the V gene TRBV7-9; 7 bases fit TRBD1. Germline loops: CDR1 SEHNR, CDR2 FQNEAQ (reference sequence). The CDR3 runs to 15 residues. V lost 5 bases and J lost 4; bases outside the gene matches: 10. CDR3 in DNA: TGTGCCAGCAGCGTAGGGGACAGCACCTTAGAGACCCAGTACTTC. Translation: CASSVGDSTLETQYF.

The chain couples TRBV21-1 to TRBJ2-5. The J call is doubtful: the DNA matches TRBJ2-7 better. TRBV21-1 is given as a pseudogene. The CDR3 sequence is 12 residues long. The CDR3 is CASSRRDSEQYF. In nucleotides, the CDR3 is TGTGCCAGCAGCCGTAGGGATTCCGAGCAGTACTTC.

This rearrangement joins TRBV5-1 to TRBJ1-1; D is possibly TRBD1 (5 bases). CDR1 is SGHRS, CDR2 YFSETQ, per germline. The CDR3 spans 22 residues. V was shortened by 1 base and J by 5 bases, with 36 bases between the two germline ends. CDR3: CASSLLARIHAPLGESLTEAFF. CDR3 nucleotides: TGCGCCAGCAGCTTGTTGGCCCGAATCCATGCACCTTTGGGGGAAAGTTTAACTGAAGCTTTCTTT.